This TCR beta chain was observed in a study of T cells in Graves' hyperthyroidism and ophthalmopathy. This clonotype was seen many times. What it recognizes is unknown. TCR beta CDR3 region amplification was performed from RNA transcripts. HTBI primers drove first-round RT-PCR of the TCR CDR3. TCRdb re-derived calls from the multiplex PCR reads in MiXCR, one entry per CDR3 protein. This sample has fewer than 650,000 distinct CDR3 sequences; approximately 15% occur once, and the top ten carry 4.5% to 6%. Study-wide results and caveats: Median prediction lead before ophthalmopathy onset was 6 to 8 months with the model. The majority of expanded thyroid clonotypes above 0.001 also appeared in blood. Through a model of 13 V-J features, ophthalmopathy was separated from stable hyperthyroidism.

The CDR3 is made up of 16 amino acids. J gave up 8 bases and V 5 bases, and 16 bases lay outside the gene matches. The germline V gene has CDR1 SGHNT and CDR2 YENEEA. The sample of blood was obtained at first hyperthyroidism diagnosis (before any ophthalmopathy symptoms). The sequencing input was blood. This TCR was recovered from a woman aged 25-40 years with Graves' hyperthyroidism that later progressed to Graves' ophthalmopathy. The V call is TRBV11-3, the J call TRBJ2-3, with 7 bases that match TRBD2. For the CDR3, the DNA is TGTGCCAGCAGCCCGCGGGAGACACATTCCCCCGGTACGCAGTATTTT. This codes for CASSPRETHSPGTQYF.